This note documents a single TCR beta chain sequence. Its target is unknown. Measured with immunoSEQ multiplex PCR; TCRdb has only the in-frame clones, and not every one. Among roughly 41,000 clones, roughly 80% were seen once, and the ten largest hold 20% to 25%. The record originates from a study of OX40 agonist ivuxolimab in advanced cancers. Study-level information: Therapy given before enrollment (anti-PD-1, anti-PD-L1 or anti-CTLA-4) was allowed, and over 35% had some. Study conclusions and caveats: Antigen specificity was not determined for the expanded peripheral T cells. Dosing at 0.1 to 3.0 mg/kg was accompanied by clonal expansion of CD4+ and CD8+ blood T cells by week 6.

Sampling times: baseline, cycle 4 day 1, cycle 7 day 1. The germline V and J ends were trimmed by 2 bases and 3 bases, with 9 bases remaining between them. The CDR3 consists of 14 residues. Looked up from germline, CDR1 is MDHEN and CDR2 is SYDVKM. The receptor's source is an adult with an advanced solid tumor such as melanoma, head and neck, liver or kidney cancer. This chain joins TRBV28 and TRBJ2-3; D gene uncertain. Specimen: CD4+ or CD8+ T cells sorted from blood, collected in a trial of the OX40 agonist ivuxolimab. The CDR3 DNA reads TGTGCCAGCAGTTTAGGCAAAACAACAGATACGCAGTATTTT. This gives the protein CASSLGKTTDTQYF.